Listed below are T cell receptor beta chains from one sample, sequenced in a study of cytomegalovirus exposure and HLA in healthy donors. The table came from immunoSEQ multiplex PCR; TCRdb's copy has only in-frame clones and leaves some out. The sample includes over 150,000 clones, roughly 80% of them seen just once. The sequencing sample was made of PBMCs. These receptor sequences come from a man aged 18 to 30 in good health and CMV-seronegative. CDR3s include the opening cysteine and the closing phenylalanine or tryptophan. A D gene is named only where the DNA matches it firmly. Where a row states a size, it is once, few, many or the class of an expanded clone; other rows omit it.

v_call: TRBV4-3
clone_size: .
d_call: .
j_call: TRBJ2-5
cdr3_aa: CASSQEYRGLQETQYF
cdr3_nt: TGCGCCAGCAGCCAAGAATATCGGGGACTGCAAGAGACCCAGTACTTC

v_call: TRBV7-8
clone_size: .
d_call: TRBD1
j_call: TRBJ1-1
cdr3_aa: CASSLGRGQGEAFF
cdr3_nt: TGTGCCAGCAGCTTAGGTAGGGGACAGGGTGAAGCTTTCTTT

v_call: TRBV2
clone_size: .
d_call: .
j_call: TRBJ2-5
cdr3_aa: CAAGQREETQYF
cdr3_nt: TGTGCCGCGGGACAGCGGGAAGAGACCCAGTACTTC

v_call: TRBV9
clone_size: .
d_call: TRBD1
j_call: TRBJ1-6
cdr3_aa: CASSVDLTGRNSPLHF
cdr3_nt: TGTGCCAGCAGCGTAGATTTGACAGGGCGGAATTCACCCCTCCACTTT

v_call: TRBV27
clone_size: .
d_call: .
j_call: TRBJ1-2
cdr3_aa: CASSLLGQKDGYTF
cdr3_nt: TGTGCCAGCAGTTTATTGGGGCAGAAAGATGGCTACACCTTC

v_call: TRBV4-1
clone_size: few
d_call: TRBD1
j_call: TRBJ1-4
cdr3_aa: CASSLTGTGGEKLFF
cdr3_nt: TGCGCCAGCAGCTTAACCGGGACAGGGGGGGAAAAACTGTTTTTT

v_call: TRBV19
clone_size: .
d_call: .
j_call: TRBJ2-1
cdr3_aa: CASSIGSYNEQFF
cdr3_nt: TGTGCCAGTAGTATAGGCAGTTACAATGAGCAGTTCTTC

v_call: TRBV10-3
clone_size: few
d_call: .
j_call: TRBJ2-1
cdr3_aa: CAISERRNEQFF
cdr3_nt: TGTGCCATCAGTGAGCGGAGGAATGAGCAGTTCTTC

v_call: TRBV11-3
clone_size: .
d_call: .
j_call: TRBJ1-1
cdr3_aa: CASSLARGGNTEAFF
cdr3_nt: TGTGCCAGCAGCTTGGCGAGGGGGGGGAACACTGAAGCTTTCTTT

v_call: TRBV10-3
clone_size: few
d_call: TRBD2
j_call: TRBJ2-2
cdr3_aa: CATPKRGGIDGELFF
cdr3_nt: TGCGCCACTCCAAAGCGCGGGGGTATAGACGGGGAGCTGTTTTTT

v_call: TRBV25-1
clone_size: few
d_call: .
j_call: TRBJ2-3
cdr3_aa: CASGLVNAQYF
cdr3_nt: TGTGCCAGCGGCCTAGTGAATGCGCAGTATTTT

v_call: TRBV6-5
clone_size: few
d_call: TRBD1
j_call: TRBJ1-4
cdr3_aa: CASSYSGRTGEKLFF
cdr3_nt: TGTGCCAGCAGTTACTCGGGACGGACAGGAGAAAAACTGTTTTTT

v_call: TRBV19
clone_size: once
d_call: TRBD1
j_call: TRBJ2-7
cdr3_aa: CASSNQGASYYEQYF
cdr3_nt: TGTGCCAGTAGTAACCAGGGGGCATCATACTACGAGCAGTACTTC

v_call: TRBV7-3
clone_size: .
d_call: .
j_call: TRBJ1-1
cdr3_aa: CASSRGLMNTEAFF
cdr3_nt: TGTGCCAGCAGCCGCGGGCTCATGAACACTGAAGCTTTCTTT

v_call: TRBV7-2
clone_size: .
d_call: .
j_call: TRBJ1-2
cdr3_aa: CASSLGGVGYTF
cdr3_nt: TGTGCCAGCAGCTTAGGGGGCGTTGGCTACACCTTC

v_call: TRBV27
clone_size: .
d_call: .
j_call: TRBJ2-2
cdr3_aa: CASNPSWMGGGSGELFF
cdr3_nt: TGTGCCAGCAACCCCTCCTGGATGGGAGGTGGTTCCGGGGAGCTGTTTTTT

v_call: TRBV27
clone_size: .
d_call: .
j_call: TRBJ2-3
cdr3_aa: CASGVGSGVTDTQYF
cdr3_nt: TGTGCCAGCGGCGTTGGGAGTGGGGTGACAGATACGCAGTATTTT

v_call: TRBV28
clone_size: .
d_call: .
j_call: TRBJ2-7
cdr3_aa: CASSLQTGTFSF
cdr3_nt: TGTGCCAGCAGTTTACAGACGGGGACTTTCTCCTTC

v_call: TRBV7-2
clone_size: once
d_call: .
j_call: TRBJ1-1
cdr3_aa: CASSPPSGGGEAFF
cdr3_nt: TGTGCCAGCAGCCCCCCTTCGGGTGGTGGTGAAGCTTTCTTT

v_call: TRBV2
clone_size: .
d_call: .
j_call: TRBJ2-7
cdr3_aa: CASSPAYRGFYEQYF
cdr3_nt: TGTGCCAGCAGTCCGGCTTATCGGGGGTTCTACGAGCAGTACTTC

v_call: TRBV6-5
clone_size: .
d_call: TRBD2
j_call: TRBJ2-5
cdr3_aa: CATAGEETQYF
cdr3_nt: TGTGCCACCGCGGGGGAAGAGACCCAGTACTTC

v_call: TRBV28
clone_size: .
d_call: TRBD1
j_call: TRBJ1-5
cdr3_aa: CASSLSRGLGSSNQPQHF
cdr3_nt: TGTGCCAGCAGTTTATCTAGGGGGCTGGGATCGAGTAATCAGCCCCAGCATTTT

v_call: TRBV15
clone_size: .
d_call: .
j_call: TRBJ2-1
cdr3_aa: CATSRDPAYSYNEQFF
cdr3_nt: TGTGCCACCAGCAGAGATCCAGCGTACTCCTACAATGAGCAGTTCTTC

v_call: TRBV4-1
clone_size: .
d_call: TRBD2
j_call: TRBJ2-7
cdr3_aa: CASSPRDYYEQYF
cdr3_nt: TGCGCCAGCAGCCCTCGGGACTACTACGAGCAGTACTTC

v_call: TRBV4-1
clone_size: .
d_call: .
j_call: TRBJ2-7
cdr3_aa: CASSSPERSSYEQYF
cdr3_nt: TGCGCCAGCAGCTCGCCCGAGAGGAGCTCCTACGAGCAGTACTTC

v_call: TRBV6-5
clone_size: .
d_call: TRBD1
j_call: TRBJ1-5
cdr3_aa: CASSYRGGAGQPQHF
cdr3_nt: TGTGCCAGCAGTTACCGAGGGGGCGCGGGTCAGCCCCAGCATTTT

v_call: TRBV7-9
clone_size: .
d_call: TRBD2
j_call: TRBJ2-7
cdr3_aa: CASSLPGLGRYEQYF
cdr3_nt: TGTGCCAGCAGCTTACCCGGACTAGGGCGCTACGAGCAGTACTTC